This T cell receptor (beta chain) was identified in a study of shared clonotypes between healthy human individuals. General observations from the study: Clonotypes not shared had lower generation probabilities than those common to all four donors. It was anticipated that sequencing depth would influence how many clonotypes donors shared. Larger estimated richness was generally recorded for naive subsets relative to memory subsets.

Between the trimmed V and J ends, which lost 0 bases and 5 bases, there was a span of 14 bases. Looked up from germline, CDR1 is SGHAT and CDR2 is FQNNGV. This CDR3 is 15 amino acids long. Concerning this clone itself: What it recognizes is unknown.

Evenly divided among several immunoSEQ plates was the genomic DNA of each subset. The protocol was immunoSEQ multiplex PCR, while the TCRdb copy is restricted to in-frame clones and leaves out a portion. Of about 980,000 clones listed, about 80% are singletons. This TCR derives from a man aged 18-30 years in good health. The chain joins TRBV11-2 to TRBJ2-7, with D possibly being TRBD1 (5 bases). The sequenced sample was memory CD4+ T cells sorted from blood. Described subset: CD45RA-negative fraction. DNA for the CDR3: TGTGCCAGCAGCTTAGATTGGCAGGGTTTCCACGAGCAGTACTTC. Translated: CASSLDWQGFHEQYF.